This T cell receptor (beta chain) was captured by sequencing in a study of blood T cell repertoires in COVID-19. Study-wide context: Researchers got acute and convalescent COVID-19 samples from the United States, Italy and Spain.

J gave up 4 bases and V 3 bases, and 6 bases lay outside the gene matches. This CDR3 is built from 15 residues. In germline, CDR1 is SGHKS, CDR2 YYEKEE (reference sequence). In the original workflow: Counts of nucleated cells, estimated from reference gene primer amplification, were obtained. Clones were read by immunoSEQ multiplex PCR, and TCRdb kept only the in-frame ones, dropping some. The V and J calls and the clone size are those of that table, but D and trimming were determined from the DNA. The sample lists over 20,000 clones; roughly nine tenths were seen once. The sequenced material came from peripheral blood. The sequence derives from a man in his 70s with acute or convalescent COVID-19. The chain employs TRBV5-5 and TRBJ2-1; 8 bases line up with TRBD2. CDR3 amino acids: CASSSTSEIYNEQFF. The CDR3 DNA reads TGTGCCAGCAGCTCGACTAGCGAGATTTACAATGAGCAGTTCTTC.